Listed here is a single T cell receptor (beta chain). The antigen is undetermined. The data were taken from a study of multiple sclerosis patients with progressive multifocal leukoencephalopathy. Time point defined: time of PML onset. Natalizumab-treated patients developed PML between about 15 and 56 months into natalizumab therapy. Method: immunoSEQ multiplex PCR; TCRdb's copy keeps in-frame clones and lacks some. Of about 31,000 clones in the sample, around 85% were seen once. V lost 5 bases and J lost 9, with 10 bases in between. CDR3 size: 11 residues. The germline V gene encodes CDR1 SNHLY and CDR2 FYNNEI. Study findings and constraints: In most PML patients, TRB repertoires appeared less diverse by entropy.

This clonotype was sampled from a woman aged 30 to 39 with progressive multifocal leukoencephalopathy. This specimen consisted of PBMCs, obtained from a patient treated with natalizumab. This sequence joins TRBV2 and TRBJ1-1; the D is unclear. The CDR3 region has the DNA TGTGCCAGCAGTTCCTATTCACAAGCTTTCTTT. Translating it yields CASSSYSQAFF.